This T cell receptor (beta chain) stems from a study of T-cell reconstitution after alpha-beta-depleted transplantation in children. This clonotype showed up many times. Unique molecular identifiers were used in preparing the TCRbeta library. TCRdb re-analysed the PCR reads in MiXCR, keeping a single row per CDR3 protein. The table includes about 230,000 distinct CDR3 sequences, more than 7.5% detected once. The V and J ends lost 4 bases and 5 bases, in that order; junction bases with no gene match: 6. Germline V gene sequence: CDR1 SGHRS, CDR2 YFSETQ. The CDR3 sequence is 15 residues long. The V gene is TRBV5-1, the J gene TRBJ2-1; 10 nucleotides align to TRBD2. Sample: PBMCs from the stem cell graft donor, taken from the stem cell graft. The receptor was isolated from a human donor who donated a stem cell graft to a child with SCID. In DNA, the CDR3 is TGCGCCAGCAGCGTGATAGCGGGGGGTAACAATGAGCAGTTCTTC. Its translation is CASSVIAGGNNEQFF.